The 12 T cell receptor beta chains reported below all come from one sample, sequenced in a study of blood T cell repertoires in COVID-19. Data came from immunoSEQ multiplex PCR; TCRdb stores just in-frame clones and leaves some out. The sample includes roughly 200,000 clones, roughly 91% seen only once; the top ten take 6%. The sample consisted of peripheral blood. The receptors stem from a middle-aged man with active or convalescent COVID-19.

The chain links TRBV24-1 to TRBJ2-1; tentative D call: TRBD2 (5 bases). V dropped 3 bases and J dropped 3 bases, with 11 bases sitting between them. The CDR3 length is 15 residues. In germline, CDR1 is KGHDR, CDR2 SFDVKD. As DNA, the CDR3 is TGTGCCACCAGTGATCCAGCGGCTAACTACAATGAGCAGTTCTTC. It specifies CATSDPAANYNEQFF.

For the CDR3, the DNA is TGTGCCAGCAGCGACAGAAGCTATAGCAATCAGCCCCAGCATTTT. This encodes CASSDRSYSNQPQHF. The V gene is TRBV2, the J gene TRBJ1-5; weak D call: TRBD1 (5 bases). The CDR3 has 15 amino acids. Trimming removed 6 bases at V and 0 bases at J, with 12 bases between. From germline, CDR1 is SNHLY and CDR2 FYNNEI.

The chain carries TRBV9 and TRBJ2-1, with TRBD1 identical over 8 bases. The CDR3 is made up of 15 amino acids. CDR1 is SGDLS, CDR2 YYNGEE, per germline. J lost 0 bases, V lost 4 bases, and 3 bases had no gene match. This CDR3 reads CASSLDRVSYNEQFF. In nucleotides, the CDR3 is TGTGCCAGCAGCCTGGACAGGGTCTCCTACAATGAGCAGTTCTTC.

V and J are TRBV11-2 and TRBJ2-2; 7 positions match TRBD1. Germline assignment: CDR1 SGHAT and CDR2 FQNNGV. The CDR3 loop spans 16 amino acids. V shed 4 bases, J shed 0 bases, and the junction held 5 bases outside the gene matches. The CDR3 loop reads CASSSPGQTNTGELFF. CDR3 in DNA: TGTGCCAGCAGCTCCCCGGGACAGACGAACACCGGGGAGCTGTTTTTT.

The chain recombines TRBV15 with TRBJ1-3, with a tentative D call TRBD1 (6 bases). Germline values: CDR1 LNHNV, CDR2 YYDKDF (reference sequence). The CDR3 length is 15 residues. V dropped 0 bases and J dropped 4 bases, with 10 bases sitting between them. Written as DNA, the CDR3 is TGTGCCACCAGCAGAGATCAGGGGACAGGAAACACCATATATTTT. It yields the protein CATSRDQGTGNTIYF. Together with reference TRBV15 and TRBJ1-3, the CDR3 gives the full variable domain: DAMVIQNPRYQVTQFGKPVTLSCSQTLNHNVMYWYQQKSSQAPKLLFHYYDKDFNNEADTPDNFQSRRPNTSFCFLDIRSPGLGDTAMYLCATSRDQGTGNTIYFGEGSWLTVV.

A few counts support this clone. The rearrangement uses TRBV2 and TRBJ1-2; D uncertain. Trimming left V 4 bases short and J 7 bases short, with 10 bases between. Germline CDR1 SNHLY, CDR2 FYNNEI. The CDR3 totals 12 residues. The chain's CDR3 is CASSAGGVGYTF. The CDR3 DNA is TGTGCCAGCAGTGCTGGCGGGGTTGGCTACACCTTC. The full variable domain, completed using reference TRBV2 and TRBJ1-2, is EPEVTQTPSHQVTQMGQEVILRCVPISNHLYFYWYRQILGQKVEFLVSFYNNEISEKSEIFDDQFSVERPDGSNFTLKIRSTKLEDSAMYFCASSAGGVGYTFGSGTRLTVV.

This rearrangement joins TRBV19 to TRBJ1-2, with D possibly TRBD1 on 6 matching bases. Germline assignment: CDR1 LNHDA and CDR2 SQIVND (reference sequence). V gave up 7 bases and J gave up 5 bases, with 17 bases separating them. The CDR3 totals 14 residues. CDR3 in amino acids: CASTPAGTQYGYTF. CDR3 DNA sequence: TGTGCCAGTACCCCTGCCGGGACACAATATGGCTACACCTTC.

This chain uses TRBV2 with TRBJ2-4; D is perhaps TRBD1 (6 bases). The length of the CDR3 is 15 residues. Trimming shortened V by 4 bases and J by 0 bases, and 10 bases separated the two germline ends. Per the germline V gene, CDR1 is SNHLY and CDR2 is FYNNEI. This CDR3 reads CASSGQVLAKNIQYF. For the CDR3, the DNA is TGTGCCAGCAGTGGACAGGTGCTAGCCAAAAACATTCAGTACTTC. The whole variable domain, filled in from reference TRBV2 and TRBJ2-4, reads EPEVTQTPSHQVTQMGQEVILRCVPISNHLYFYWYRQILGQKVEFLVSFYNNEISEKSEIFDDQFSVERPDGSNFTLKIRSTKLEDSAMYFCASSGQVLAKNIQYFGAGTRLSVL.

The V gene is TRBV11-2, the J gene TRBJ1-2; 8 bases line up with TRBD1. In germline, CDR1 is SGHAT, CDR2 FQNNGV. The V and J ends lost 1 base and 4 bases, in that order; junction bases with no gene match: 5. The length of the CDR3 is 15 residues. The CDR3 spells CASSLGTGSAYGYTF. CDR3 sequence (DNA): TGTGCCAGCAGCTTAGGGACAGGGTCGGCCTATGGCTACACCTTC.

The rearrangement uses TRBV2 and TRBJ1-6; the D gene is possibly TRBD1 (5 bases). The CDR3 runs to 13 residues. The V and J ends lost 7 bases and 7 bases respectively, with 11 bases between them. Germline lookup yields CDR1 SNHLY and CDR2 FYNNEI. The DNA for the CDR3 is TGTGCCAGCACCCGGGGGAGAAATTCACCCCTCCACTTT. It translates to CASTRGRNSPLHF.

This rearrangement joins TRBV4-3 to TRBJ1-2; the match to TRBD1 covers 9 bases. Germline V gene data show CDR1 as LGHNA and CDR2 as YSLEER. The CDR3 has 16 residues. The J segment lost 0 bases and the V segment lost 2 bases, leaving 4 bases of the junction unmatched. The CDR3 here is CASSQITGGANYGYTF. The DNA of the CDR3 is TGCGCCAGCAGCCAAATAACAGGGGGCGCTAACTATGGCTACACCTTC.

This clone has only one observation. The chain joins TRBV7-2 to TRBJ1-5; D gene uncertain. The V and J ends lost 1 base and 5 bases respectively, with 12 bases between them. The CDR3 loop spans 15 amino acids. Germline values: CDR1 SGHTA, CDR2 FQGNSA. The CDR3 loop reads CASSLVGQLDQPQHF. The CDR3, as DNA: TGTGCCAGCAGCTTAGTTGGGCAGTTAGATCAGCCCCAGCATTTT.